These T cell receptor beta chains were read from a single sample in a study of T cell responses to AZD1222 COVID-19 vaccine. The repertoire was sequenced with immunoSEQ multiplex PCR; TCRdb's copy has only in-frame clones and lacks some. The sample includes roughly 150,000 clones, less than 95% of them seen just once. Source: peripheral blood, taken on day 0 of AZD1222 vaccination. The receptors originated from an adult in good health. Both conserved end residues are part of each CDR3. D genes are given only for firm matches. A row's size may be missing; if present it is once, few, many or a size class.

CDR3aa: CASSVRGAGTDTQYF
CDR3nt: TGTGCCAGCAGCGTCCGCGGGGCCGGAACAGATACGCAGTATTTT
v_gene: TRBV7-2
d_gene: .
len: 15
j_gene: TRBJ2-3
abundance: .

CDR3aa: CASSLAGTGDEQYF
CDR3nt: TGTGCCAGCAGCTTAGCCGGGACAGGGGACGAGCAGTACTTC
v_gene: TRBV7-9
d_gene: TRBD1
len: 14
j_gene: TRBJ2-7
abundance: .

CDR3aa: CASIGDGYNEQFF
CDR3nt: TGTGCCAGCATTGGGGACGGGTACAATGAGCAGTTCTTC
v_gene: TRBV6-5
d_gene: .
len: 13
j_gene: TRBJ2-1
abundance: .

CDR3aa: CASSLGQGGSNQPQHF
CDR3nt: TGTGCCAGCAGCTTAGGCCAGGGTGGTTCCAATCAGCCCCAGCATTTT
v_gene: TRBV7-6
d_gene: .
len: 16
j_gene: TRBJ1-5
abundance: .

CDR3aa: CASSFLAAEAYGYTF
CDR3nt: TGTGCCAGCAGCTTTCTCGCGGCCGAGGCATATGGCTACACCTTC
v_gene: TRBV7-9
d_gene: .
len: 15
j_gene: TRBJ1-2
abundance: .

CDR3aa: CASSIGQGASDTQYF
CDR3nt: TGTGCCAGTAGTATCGGTCAGGGGGCTTCAGATACGCAGTATTTT
v_gene: TRBV19
d_gene: TRBD1
len: 15
j_gene: TRBJ2-3
abundance: .

CDR3aa: CAWSTLGRQGEEKLFF
CDR3nt: TGTGCCTGGAGTACCCTCGGTCGGCAGGGTGAGGAAAAACTGTTTTTT
v_gene: TRBV30
d_gene: .
len: 16
j_gene: TRBJ1-4
abundance: .

CDR3aa: CASSPRTGGVNTEAFF
CDR3nt: TGTGCCAGCAGCCCTAGGACAGGGGGCGTGAACACTGAAGCTTTCTTT
v_gene: TRBV4-2
d_gene: TRBD1
len: 16
j_gene: TRBJ1-1
abundance: once

CDR3aa: CASNEDNYGYTF
CDR3nt: TGTGCCAGCAACGAGGATAACTATGGCTACACCTTC
v_gene: TRBV21-1
d_gene: .
len: 12
j_gene: TRBJ1-2
abundance: .

CDR3aa: CASSFGQMAFANEKLFF
CDR3nt: TGTGCCAGCAGCTTCGGTCAAATGGCCTTTGCTAATGAAAAACTGTTTTTT
v_gene: TRBV7-9
d_gene: .
len: 17
j_gene: TRBJ1-4
abundance: .

CDR3aa: CASSGQDGYGYTF
CDR3nt: TGCGCCAGCAGTGGGCAGGATGGCTATGGCTACACCTTC
v_gene: TRBV10-1
d_gene: .
len: 13
j_gene: TRBJ1-2
abundance: once

CDR3aa: CASSLALRGLYGYTF
CDR3nt: TGTGCCAGCAGCTTGGCCCTCAGGGGTCTTTATGGCTACACCTTC
v_gene: TRBV5-6
d_gene: .
len: 15
j_gene: TRBJ1-2
abundance: .

CDR3aa: CSVEVFKRGNTEAFF
CDR3nt: TGCAGCGTTGAAGTTTTCAAGAGGGGGAACACTGAAGCTTTCTTT
v_gene: TRBV29-1
d_gene: .
len: 15
j_gene: TRBJ1-1
abundance: .

CDR3aa: CASSSSAIPYNEQFF
CDR3nt: TGTGCCAGCAGTTCTAGCGCTATACCCTACAATGAGCAGTTCTTC
v_gene: TRBV7-2
d_gene: .
len: 15
j_gene: TRBJ2-1
abundance: .

CDR3aa: CASSFSTGEQYF
CDR3nt: TGTGCCAGCAGTTTCTCGACCGGCGAGCAGTACTTC
v_gene: TRBV27
d_gene: .
len: 12
j_gene: TRBJ2-7
abundance: .

CDR3aa: CASSEGRGVAEAFF
CDR3nt: TGTGCCAGCAGTGAAGGCAGGGGGGTCGCTGAAGCTTTCTTT
v_gene: TRBV2
d_gene: TRBD1
len: 14
j_gene: TRBJ1-1
abundance: .

CDR3aa: CASSIPGQGNSPLHF
CDR3nt: TGTGCCAGTAGTATCCCCGGACAGGGGAATTCACCCCTCCACTTT
v_gene: TRBV19
d_gene: TRBD1
len: 15
j_gene: TRBJ1-6
abundance: .

CDR3aa: CASLGRSSYNSPLHF
CDR3nt: TGTGCCAGCCTGGGACGGAGCTCCTATAATTCACCCCTCCACTTT
v_gene: TRBV11-2
d_gene: .
len: 15
j_gene: TRBJ1-6
abundance: .

CDR3aa: CATSDLGGGTSGIVGNEQFF
CDR3nt: TGTGCCACCAGTGATTTGGGGGGCGGGACTAGCGGGATCGTCGGGAATGAGCAGTTCTTC
v_gene: TRBV24-1
d_gene: TRBD2
len: 20
j_gene: TRBJ2-1
abundance: .

CDR3aa: CASSFPRQVLETETQYF
CDR3nt: TGTGCCAGCAGCTTTCCCCGACAGGTCTTGGAGACGGAGACCCAGTACTTC
v_gene: TRBV7-3
d_gene: .
len: 17
j_gene: TRBJ2-5
abundance: .

CDR3aa: CASSLGFGGPGYTF
CDR3nt: TGCGCCAGCAGCTTGGGGTTCGGAGGGCCAGGCTACACCTTC
v_gene: TRBV5-1
d_gene: .
len: 14
j_gene: TRBJ1-2
abundance: .

CDR3aa: CATSRDRDTAYEQYF
CDR3nt: TGTGCCACCAGCAGAGATCGCGACACAGCCTACGAGCAGTACTTC
v_gene: TRBV15
d_gene: .
len: 15
j_gene: TRBJ2-7
abundance: .

CDR3aa: CASSPPRKYISPLHF
CDR3nt: TGTGCCAGCAGCCCACCTCGGAAGTACATTTCACCCCTCCACTTT
v_gene: TRBV7-8
d_gene: .
len: 15
j_gene: TRBJ1-6
abundance: .

CDR3aa: CASSQKLAGLYEQYF
CDR3nt: TGTGCCAGCAGTCAAAAACTAGCGGGATTGTACGAGCAGTACTTC
v_gene: TRBV6-6
d_gene: TRBD2
len: 15
j_gene: TRBJ2-7
abundance: once

CDR3aa: CASSNEGGLRRTDTQYF
CDR3nt: TGTGCCAGCAGCAACGAGGGCGGACTAAGGAGGACAGATACGCAGTATTTT
v_gene: TRBV6-4
d_gene: .
len: 17
j_gene: TRBJ2-3
abundance: .

CDR3aa: CASSPTGVNNSPLHF
CDR3nt: TGTGCCAGCAGCCCGACAGGGGTTAACAATTCACCCCTCCACTTT
v_gene: TRBV9
d_gene: TRBD1
len: 15
j_gene: TRBJ1-6
abundance: .

CDR3aa: CAISEITTDTQYF
CDR3nt: TGTGCCATCAGTGAAATCACCACAGATACGCAGTATTTT
v_gene: TRBV10-3
d_gene: .
len: 13
j_gene: TRBJ2-3
abundance: .

CDR3aa: CASSLAGQANTEAFF
CDR3nt: TGTGCCAGCAGCTTGGCGGGACAGGCGAACACTGAAGCTTTCTTT
v_gene: TRBV11-2
d_gene: TRBD1
len: 15
j_gene: TRBJ1-1
abundance: .

CDR3aa: CASRAGTSFNEQFF
CDR3nt: TGTGCCAGTAGGGCCGGGACTAGTTTCAATGAGCAGTTCTTC
v_gene: TRBV19
d_gene: TRBD2
len: 14
j_gene: TRBJ2-1
abundance: few

CDR3aa: CASSLDRSNYGYTF
CDR3nt: TGTGCCAGCAGCCTTGACAGATCGAACTATGGCTACACCTTC
v_gene: TRBV5-4
d_gene: .
len: 14
j_gene: TRBJ1-2
abundance: .

CDR3aa: CASSSRRGARNVSGELFF
CDR3nt: TGCGCCAGCAGCTCCCGCCGAGGGGCGAGAAATGTGTCCGGGGAGCTGTTTTTT
v_gene: TRBV5-1
d_gene: .
len: 18
j_gene: TRBJ2-2
abundance: once

CDR3aa: CASSFRGAMGGYNEQFF
CDR3nt: TGTGCCAGCAGCTTCAGGGGCGCCATGGGGGGATACAATGAGCAGTTCTTC
v_gene: TRBV5-5
d_gene: .
len: 17
j_gene: TRBJ2-1
abundance: once

CDR3aa: CASCRGGSNQPQHF
CDR3nt: TGTGCCAGCTGCCGGGGGGGTAGCAATCAGCCCCAGCATTTT
v_gene: TRBV2
d_gene: .
len: 14
j_gene: TRBJ1-5
abundance: .

CDR3aa: CASSPRVNYGYTF
CDR3nt: TGTGCCAGCAGTCCCCGGGTTAACTATGGCTACACCTTC
v_gene: TRBV6-5
d_gene: .
len: 13
j_gene: TRBJ1-2
abundance: .

CDR3aa: CASSSTQPIQGIVSYGYTF
CDR3nt: TGTGCCAGCAGCTCCACTCAACCGATACAGGGGATTGTGAGCTATGGCTACACCTTC
v_gene: TRBV5-4
d_gene: TRBD1
len: 19
j_gene: TRBJ1-2
abundance: once

CDR3aa: CATSDPSTGRAYEQYF
CDR3nt: TGTGCCACCAGTGATCCCTCGACAGGGAGGGCCTACGAGCAGTACTTC
v_gene: TRBV24-1
d_gene: .
len: 16
j_gene: TRBJ2-7
abundance: once

CDR3aa: CASSLGQGDEQFF
CDR3nt: TGTGCCAGCAGCTTGGGACAGGGCGATGAGCAGTTCTTC
v_gene: TRBV5-6
d_gene: TRBD1
len: 13
j_gene: TRBJ2-1
abundance: .

CDR3aa: CASSYRGSTQETQYF
CDR3nt: TGTGCCAGCAGTTACCGAGGGAGCACACAAGAGACCCAGTACTTC
v_gene: TRBV6-5
d_gene: .
len: 15
j_gene: TRBJ2-5
abundance: once

CDR3aa: CASSPTGGFFWVTEAFF
CDR3nt: TGTGCCAGTAGTCCGACAGGGGGCTTTTTTTGGGTCACTGAAGCTTTCTTT
v_gene: TRBV19
d_gene: TRBD1
len: 17
j_gene: TRBJ1-1
abundance: .

CDR3aa: CASAGVGAFF
CDR3nt: TGTGCCAGTGCAGGGGTTGGCGCTTTCTTT
v_gene: TRBV19
d_gene: .
len: 10
j_gene: TRBJ1-1
abundance: .

CDR3aa: CASTRGSYNEQFF
CDR3nt: TGTGCCAGTACTAGAGGTTCCTACAATGAGCAGTTCTTC
v_gene: TRBV19
d_gene: .
len: 13
j_gene: TRBJ2-1
abundance: once